A selection of T cell receptor beta chains follows, all from one sample in a study of cytomegalovirus exposure and HLA in healthy donors. The protocol was immunoSEQ multiplex PCR, while the TCRdb copy is restricted to in-frame clones and leaves out a portion. The table has about 170,000 clones, over 80% seen once. The sequenced material came from PBMCs. These receptors were collected from a woman between 50 and 59 years old in good health and CMV-seropositive. Each CDR3 is given with its conserved first and last residue. D genes are given only for firm matches. Rows give clone size only sometimes, using once, few, many, or a class for an expanded clone.

clone_size: .
j_call: TRBJ1-6
d_call: TRBD1
v_call: TRBV5-1
cdr3_nt: TGCGCCAGCAGCTCGACAGGGGTCGATTCACCCCTCCACTTT
cdr3_aa: CASSSTGVDSPLHF

clone_size: .
j_call: TRBJ1-2
d_call: .
v_call: TRBV10-1
cdr3_nt: TGCGCCAGACCCCGATACAGGGACCTCATCTCGAATTCTAACTATGGCTACACCTTC
cdr3_aa: CARPRYRDLISNSNYGYTF

clone_size: .
j_call: TRBJ1-5
d_call: .
v_call: TRBV6-1
cdr3_nt: TGTGCCAGCAGTCACGAGGCGGTCAGTCAGCCCCAGCATTTT
cdr3_aa: CASSHEAVSQPQHF

clone_size: .
j_call: TRBJ1-1
d_call: .
v_call: TRBV29-1
cdr3_nt: TGCAGCGTTGGGGCCCGCTTCTTT
cdr3_aa: CSVGARFF

clone_size: .
j_call: TRBJ1-5
d_call: .
v_call: TRBV6-1
cdr3_nt: TGTGCCAGCCTCTTAGCCCGCAATCAGCCCCAGCATTTT
cdr3_aa: CASLLARNQPQHF

clone_size: .
j_call: TRBJ2-7
d_call: .
v_call: TRBV19
cdr3_nt: TGTGCCAGTAGTATAGATGAGGGGGCCTACGAGCAGTACTTC
cdr3_aa: CASSIDEGAYEQYF

clone_size: .
j_call: TRBJ2-2
d_call: TRBD2
v_call: TRBV5-4
cdr3_nt: TGTGCCAGCAGCTTGGGCCTAGCGGGTTCGAACACCGGGGAGCTGTTTTTT
cdr3_aa: CASSLGLAGSNTGELFF

clone_size: once
j_call: TRBJ2-1
d_call: .
v_call: TRBV27
cdr3_nt: TGTGCCAGCAGTTTTGGTGGTCGGACGGGAGTGGATGAGCAGTTCTTC
cdr3_aa: CASSFGGRTGVDEQFF

clone_size: .
j_call: TRBJ2-7
d_call: TRBD2
v_call: TRBV7-2
cdr3_nt: TGTGCCAGCAGCTCCAGCGGGGTCGAGCAGTACTTC
cdr3_aa: CASSSSGVEQYF

clone_size: .
j_call: TRBJ1-3
d_call: .
v_call: TRBV30
cdr3_nt: TGTGCCTGGAGTGTGGCGGGGTCTGGAAACACCATATATTTT
cdr3_aa: CAWSVAGSGNTIYF

clone_size: once
j_call: TRBJ1-4
d_call: .
v_call: TRBV19
cdr3_nt: TGTGCCAGTAGTATAGATTGGACACGTGATGAAAAACTGTTTTTT
cdr3_aa: CASSIDWTRDEKLFF

clone_size: once
j_call: TRBJ2-1
d_call: TRBD2
v_call: TRBV5-6
cdr3_nt: TGTGCCAGCAGCTCGCGGGGGGTCTCCTACAATGAGCAGTTCTTC
cdr3_aa: CASSSRGVSYNEQFF

clone_size: few
j_call: TRBJ2-5
d_call: .
v_call: TRBV7-2
cdr3_nt: TGTGCCAGCAGCTTAGATCCGGGAGAGGGTCAAGAGACCCAGTACTTC
cdr3_aa: CASSLDPGEGQETQYF

clone_size: .
j_call: TRBJ1-2
d_call: .
v_call: TRBV4-1
cdr3_nt: TGCGCCAGCAGCCAAGAAGGGAGAAACTATGGCTACACCTTC
cdr3_aa: CASSQEGRNYGYTF

clone_size: .
j_call: TRBJ2-3
d_call: TRBD1
v_call: TRBV7-9
cdr3_nt: TGTGCCAGCAGCACAGTTTCCGGGACAGGGGTGTCAGATACGCAGTATTTT
cdr3_aa: CASSTVSGTGVSDTQYF

clone_size: .
j_call: TRBJ1-1
d_call: TRBD1
v_call: TRBV28
cdr3_nt: TGTGCCAGCAGTCTCCCTGACAGGGGAAAAGCTTTCTTT
cdr3_aa: CASSLPDRGKAFF

clone_size: .
j_call: TRBJ2-2
d_call: .
v_call: TRBV7-2
cdr3_nt: TGTGCCAGCAGCCGCTATGCCACCGGGGAGCTGTTTTTT
cdr3_aa: CASSRYATGELFF

clone_size: .
j_call: TRBJ1-2
d_call: .
v_call: TRBV18
cdr3_nt: TGTGCCAGCTCACCAACGCGGGGGGCGGATGGCTACACCTTC
cdr3_aa: CASSPTRGADGYTF

clone_size: .
j_call: TRBJ1-2
d_call: .
v_call: TRBV9
cdr3_nt: TGTGCCAGCAGCGGCCCACAGAGGGGGAATGGCTACACCTTC
cdr3_aa: CASSGPQRGNGYTF

clone_size: once
j_call: TRBJ1-1
d_call: .
v_call: TRBV7-9
cdr3_nt: TGTGCCAGCAGCTTAGCAGGCAGGGACACTGAAGCTTTCTTT
cdr3_aa: CASSLAGRDTEAFF

clone_size: .
j_call: TRBJ1-4
d_call: .
v_call: TRBV19
cdr3_nt: TGTGCCAGTAGTATACAGGGAGGGTTCGGTGAAAAACTGTTTTTT
cdr3_aa: CASSIQGGFGEKLFF

clone_size: .
j_call: TRBJ2-7
d_call: TRBD1
v_call: TRBV29-1
cdr3_nt: TGCAGCGTTGGAAGGGACAGAGGGGCCTACGAGCAGTACTTC
cdr3_aa: CSVGRDRGAYEQYF

clone_size: .
j_call: TRBJ2-3
d_call: TRBD2
v_call: TRBV7-2
cdr3_nt: TGTGCCAGCAGCAGCAGCGGGGAGGACACAGATACGCAGTATTTT
cdr3_aa: CASSSSGEDTDTQYF

clone_size: few
j_call: TRBJ1-3
d_call: .
v_call: TRBV7-8
cdr3_nt: TGTGCCAGCAGCTTAGGACAGGCCTCTGGAAACACCATATATTTT
cdr3_aa: CASSLGQASGNTIYF

clone_size: .
j_call: TRBJ2-7
d_call: TRBD1
v_call: TRBV18
cdr3_nt: TGTGCCAGCTCACCGGGACAGGGGGCTTACGAGCAGTACTTC
cdr3_aa: CASSPGQGAYEQYF

clone_size: .
j_call: TRBJ2-7
d_call: TRBD2
v_call: TRBV28
cdr3_nt: TGTGCCACCCTGGCCAGGGAAAGCGGGAGGGGTTACGAGCAGTACTTC
cdr3_aa: CATLARESGRGYEQYF

clone_size: .
j_call: TRBJ2-5
d_call: TRBD1
v_call: TRBV9
cdr3_nt: TGTGCCAGCAGCGGCCAACAGGGGTACCAAGAGACCCAGTACTTC
cdr3_aa: CASSGQQGYQETQYF

clone_size: .
j_call: TRBJ2-1
d_call: .
v_call: TRBV7-3
cdr3_nt: TGTGCCAGCAGCTTGGCGGGCCACAATGAGCAGTTCTTC
cdr3_aa: CASSLAGHNEQFF

clone_size: .
j_call: TRBJ2-7
d_call: TRBD2
v_call: TRBV7-2
cdr3_nt: TGTGCCAGCAGCCGAACCACTAGCGGGAGAGGTGACGAGCAGTACTTC
cdr3_aa: CASSRTTSGRGDEQYF

clone_size: once
j_call: TRBJ2-7
d_call: TRBD1
v_call: TRBV6-5
cdr3_nt: TGTGCCAGCAGTGCTGACAGGGGCCCCTACGAGCAGTACTTC
cdr3_aa: CASSADRGPYEQYF

clone_size: few
j_call: TRBJ1-2
d_call: .
v_call: TRBV4-2
cdr3_nt: TGTGCCAGCAGCCAAGATACCCAAGGGGCAGACCTGCGGGGCTACACCTTC
cdr3_aa: CASSQDTQGADLRGYTF

clone_size: few
j_call: TRBJ2-3
d_call: TRBD2
v_call: TRBV7-3
cdr3_nt: TGTGCCAGCAGCTCTAGCGGGGGGGAAGATACGCAGTATTTT
cdr3_aa: CASSSSGGEDTQYF

clone_size: .
j_call: TRBJ2-3
d_call: .
v_call: TRBV5-1
cdr3_nt: TGCGCCAGCAGCTTGGGGCCTGACAGGATCACAGATACGCAGTATTTT
cdr3_aa: CASSLGPDRITDTQYF

clone_size: .
j_call: TRBJ2-7
d_call: .
v_call: TRBV28
cdr3_nt: TGTGCCAGCAGTTTATTCACAGGGCACTACGAGCAGTACTTC
cdr3_aa: CASSLFTGHYEQYF

clone_size: .
j_call: TRBJ2-5
d_call: .
v_call: TRBV7-2
cdr3_nt: TGTGCCAGCAGCTTAGCTGGCTCGACAGGACAAGAGACCCAGTACTTC
cdr3_aa: CASSLAGSTGQETQYF

clone_size: .
j_call: TRBJ2-1
d_call: TRBD2
v_call: TRBV28
cdr3_nt: TGTGCCAGCAGTTCCCCGGCTGCGGGAGCCTACAATGAGCAGTTCTTC
cdr3_aa: CASSSPAAGAYNEQFF

clone_size: .
j_call: TRBJ2-7
d_call: TRBD2
v_call: TRBV5-4
cdr3_nt: TGTGCCAGCAGCTTGGGAACTAGCGGGCCGACCTACGAGCAGTACTTC
cdr3_aa: CASSLGTSGPTYEQYF

clone_size: .
j_call: TRBJ2-7
d_call: TRBD1
v_call: TRBV5-6
cdr3_nt: TGTGCCAGCAGCCTACAACAGGGGACCTACGAGCAGTACTTC
cdr3_aa: CASSLQQGTYEQYF

clone_size: .
j_call: TRBJ2-7
d_call: .
v_call: TRBV4-1
cdr3_nt: TGCGCCAGCAGCCAAGGAAGCCAGCGGCTATACTCCTACGAGCAGTACTTC
cdr3_aa: CASSQGSQRLYSYEQYF

clone_size: .
j_call: TRBJ2-7
d_call: TRBD1
v_call: TRBV19
cdr3_nt: TGTGCCAGTAGTCCCAACGGGGGACAGGGGCAATACGAGCAGTACTTC
cdr3_aa: CASSPNGGQGQYEQYF

clone_size: few
j_call: TRBJ2-5
d_call: TRBD2
v_call: TRBV10-3
cdr3_nt: TGTGCCACCTCCTCCGGACTAGCAGGAGAGACCCAGTACTTC
cdr3_aa: CATSSGLAGETQYF

clone_size: .
j_call: TRBJ2-2
d_call: TRBD1
v_call: TRBV25-1
cdr3_nt: TGTGCCAGCAGTGATGACAGGGGTTCGAGTACCGGGGAGCTGTTTTTT
cdr3_aa: CASSDDRGSSTGELFF

clone_size: .
j_call: TRBJ2-1
d_call: .
v_call: TRBV6-6
cdr3_nt: TGTGCCAGCAGTTCGACTGTTAATGAGCAGTTCTTC
cdr3_aa: CASSSTVNEQFF

clone_size: .
j_call: TRBJ2-2
d_call: .
v_call: TRBV27
cdr3_nt: TGTGCCAGCAGTTCCTATAGCGGCGGGGAGCTGTTTTTT
cdr3_aa: CASSSYSGGELFF

clone_size: few
j_call: TRBJ2-3
d_call: TRBD2
v_call: TRBV7-2
cdr3_nt: TGTGCCAGCAGCTTAGCAGTCCAGCGGGGGGGCCGAGATACGCAGTATTTT
cdr3_aa: CASSLAVQRGGRDTQYF

clone_size: .
j_call: TRBJ2-2
d_call: TRBD2
v_call: TRBV7-9
cdr3_nt: TGTGCCAGGGCCGCTACTAGCGGGGGGCACACCGGGGAGCTGTTTTTT
cdr3_aa: CARAATSGGHTGELFF

clone_size: .
j_call: TRBJ1-4
d_call: .
v_call: TRBV30
cdr3_nt: TGTGCCTGGAGTGTGGGGCTTGCAACTAATGAAAAACTGTTTTTT
cdr3_aa: CAWSVGLATNEKLFF